Presented here are 2 T cell receptor beta chains from one specimen sequenced in a study of blood T cell repertoires in COVID-19 (dated by TCRdb to about 2020). Library prep was done by the immunoSEQ multiplex PCR assay. The source is immuneACCESS, and TCRdb retained only in-frame sequences with V and J called. Part of the clones is not carried over; for the studies checked, unresolved V genes explain less than half of this, and the remainder is unexplained. This sample gives about 210,000 clones in total; 70% to 90% of them show up just once. The top ten clones comprise around 1.5% of the sample. Source material: peripheral blood. The source of these receptors is a man aged 18 to 29 with active or convalescent COVID-19.

CDR3 amino acids: CASSSVRGQHTGELFF. As DNA, the CDR3 is TGTGCCAGCAGCTCGGTGAGGGGACAGCACACCGGGGAGCTGTTTTTT. The chain has TRBV11-2 and TRBJ2-2; 7 bases match TRBD1. Germline V lookup: CDR1 SGHAT, CDR2 FQNNGV. The CDR3 contains 16 residues. The V segment lost 4 bases and the J segment 3 bases; nucleotides outside the gene matches: 8.

The chain recombines TRBV28 with TRBJ2-1, with TRBD1 matching over 9 bases. The V gene's germline CDR1 is MDHEN and CDR2 SYDVKM. With V trimmed by 4 bases and J by 3 bases, 1 base remained unmatched. The CDR3 spans 14 residues. The CDR3: CASSSDRGYNEQFF. DNA for the CDR3: TGTGCCAGCAGTTCGGACAGGGGCTACAATGAGCAGTTCTTC.